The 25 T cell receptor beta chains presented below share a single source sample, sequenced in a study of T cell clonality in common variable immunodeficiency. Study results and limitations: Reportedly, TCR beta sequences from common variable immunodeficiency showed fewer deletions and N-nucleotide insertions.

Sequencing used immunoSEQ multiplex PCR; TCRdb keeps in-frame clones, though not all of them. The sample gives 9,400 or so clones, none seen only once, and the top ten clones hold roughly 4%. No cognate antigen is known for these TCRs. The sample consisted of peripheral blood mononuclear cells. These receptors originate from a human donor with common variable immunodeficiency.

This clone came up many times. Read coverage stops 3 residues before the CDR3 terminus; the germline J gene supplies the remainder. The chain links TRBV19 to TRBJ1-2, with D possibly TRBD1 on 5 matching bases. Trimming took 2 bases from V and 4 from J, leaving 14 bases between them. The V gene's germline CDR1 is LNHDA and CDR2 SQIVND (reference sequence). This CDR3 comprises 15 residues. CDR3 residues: CASSILSVGGYGYTF. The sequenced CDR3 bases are TGTGCCAGTAGTATACTCTCTGTCGGGGGCTATGGC.

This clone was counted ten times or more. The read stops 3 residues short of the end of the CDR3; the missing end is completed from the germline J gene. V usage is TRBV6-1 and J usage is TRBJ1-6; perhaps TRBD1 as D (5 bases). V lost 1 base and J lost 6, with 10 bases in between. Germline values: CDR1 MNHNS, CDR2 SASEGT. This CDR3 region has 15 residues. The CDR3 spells CASSEGAGLNSPLHF. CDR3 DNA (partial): TGTGCCAGCAGTGAAGGCGCAGGGCTTAATTCACCC.

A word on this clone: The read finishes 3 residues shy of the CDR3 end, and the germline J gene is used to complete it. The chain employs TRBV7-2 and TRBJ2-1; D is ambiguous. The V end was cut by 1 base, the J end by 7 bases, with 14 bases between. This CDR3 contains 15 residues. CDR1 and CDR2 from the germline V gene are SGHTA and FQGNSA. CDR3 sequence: CASSLGVGAMNEQFF. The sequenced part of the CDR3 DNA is TGTGCCAGCAGCTTAGGCGTGGGCGCAATGAATGAG. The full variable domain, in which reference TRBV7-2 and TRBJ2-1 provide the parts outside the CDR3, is GAGVSQSPSNKVTEKGKDVELRCDPISGHTALYWYRQSLGQGLEFLIYFQGNSAPDKSGLPSDRFSAERTGGSVSTLTIQRTQQEDSAVYLCASSLGVGAMNEQFFGPGTRLTVL.

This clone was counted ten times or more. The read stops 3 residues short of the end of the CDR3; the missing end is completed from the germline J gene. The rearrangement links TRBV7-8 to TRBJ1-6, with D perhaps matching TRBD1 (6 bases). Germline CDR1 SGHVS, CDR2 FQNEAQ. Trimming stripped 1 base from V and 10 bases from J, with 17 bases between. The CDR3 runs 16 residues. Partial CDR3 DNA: TGTGCCAGCAGCTTAGAGGCAGGGGCAGGGAACTCACCC. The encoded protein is CASSLEAGAGNSP. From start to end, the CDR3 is CASSLEAGAGNSPLHF.

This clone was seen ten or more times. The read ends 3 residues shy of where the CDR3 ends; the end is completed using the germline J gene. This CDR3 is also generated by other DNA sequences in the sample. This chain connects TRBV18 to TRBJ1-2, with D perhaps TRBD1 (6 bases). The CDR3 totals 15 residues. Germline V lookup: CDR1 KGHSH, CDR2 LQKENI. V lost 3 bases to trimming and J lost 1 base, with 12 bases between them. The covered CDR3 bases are TGTGCCAGCTCACCCCCCAGCAGGGGTAACTATGGC. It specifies CASSPPSRGNYG. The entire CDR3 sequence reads CASSPPSRGNYGYTF. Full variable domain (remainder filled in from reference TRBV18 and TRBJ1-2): NAGVMQNPRHLVRRRGQEARLRCSPMKGHSHVYWYRQLPEEGLKFMVYLQKENIIDESGMPKERFSAEFPKEGPSILRIQQVVRGDSAAYFCASSPPSRGNYGYTFGSGTRLTVV.

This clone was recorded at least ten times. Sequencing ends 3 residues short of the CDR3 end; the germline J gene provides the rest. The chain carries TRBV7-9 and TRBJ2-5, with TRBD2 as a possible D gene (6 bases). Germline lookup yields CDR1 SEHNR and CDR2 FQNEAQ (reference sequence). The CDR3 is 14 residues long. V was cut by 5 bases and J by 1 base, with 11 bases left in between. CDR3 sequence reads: CASSPWDSQETQYF. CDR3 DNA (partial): TGTGCCAGCAGCCCATGGGACTCCCAAGAGACC.

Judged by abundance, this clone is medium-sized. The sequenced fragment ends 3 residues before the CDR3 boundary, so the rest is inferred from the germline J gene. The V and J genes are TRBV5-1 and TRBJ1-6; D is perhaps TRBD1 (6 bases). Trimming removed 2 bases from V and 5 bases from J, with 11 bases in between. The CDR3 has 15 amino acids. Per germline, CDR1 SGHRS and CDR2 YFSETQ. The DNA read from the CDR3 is TGCGCCAGCAGCTTACAGGGTGGAAATAATTCACCC. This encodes CASSLQGGNNSP. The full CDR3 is CASSLQGGNNSPLHF.

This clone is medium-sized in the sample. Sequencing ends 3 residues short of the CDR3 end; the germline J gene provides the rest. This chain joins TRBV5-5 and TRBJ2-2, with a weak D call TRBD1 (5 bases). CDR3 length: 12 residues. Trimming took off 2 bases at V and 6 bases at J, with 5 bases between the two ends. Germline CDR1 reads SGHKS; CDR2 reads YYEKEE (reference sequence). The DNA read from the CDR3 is TGTGCCAGCAGCTTAGGGGCCGGGGAG. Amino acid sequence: CASSLGAGE. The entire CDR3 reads CASSLGAGELFF.

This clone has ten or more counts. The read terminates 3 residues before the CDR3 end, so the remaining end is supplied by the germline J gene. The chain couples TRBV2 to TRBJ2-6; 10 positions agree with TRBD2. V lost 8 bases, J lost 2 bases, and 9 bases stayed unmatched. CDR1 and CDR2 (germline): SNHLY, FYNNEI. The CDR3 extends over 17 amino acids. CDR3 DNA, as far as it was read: TGTGCCAGCTGGGCGTTTAGCGGGAGGCCTGGGGCCAACGTC. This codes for CASWAFSGRPGANV. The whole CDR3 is CASWAFSGRPGANVLTF.

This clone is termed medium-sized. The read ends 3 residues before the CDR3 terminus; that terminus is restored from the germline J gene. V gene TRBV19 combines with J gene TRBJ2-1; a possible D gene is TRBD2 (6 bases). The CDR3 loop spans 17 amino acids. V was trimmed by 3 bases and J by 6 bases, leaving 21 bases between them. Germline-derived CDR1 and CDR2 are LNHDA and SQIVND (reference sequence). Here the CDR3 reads CASSICLFCLGGNEQFF. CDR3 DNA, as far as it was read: TGTGCCAGTAGTATCTGTCTTTTTTGCCTGGGGGGCAATGAG.

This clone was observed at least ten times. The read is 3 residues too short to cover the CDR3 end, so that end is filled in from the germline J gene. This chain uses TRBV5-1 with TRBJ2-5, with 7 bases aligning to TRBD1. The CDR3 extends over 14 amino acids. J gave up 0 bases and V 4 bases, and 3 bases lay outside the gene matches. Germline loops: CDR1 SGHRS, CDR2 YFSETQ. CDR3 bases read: TGCGCCAGCAGCCCACAGGGGAACCAAGAGACC. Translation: CASSPQGNQET. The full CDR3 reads CASSPQGNQETQYF.

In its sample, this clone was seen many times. The CDR3 sequence: CSAAKAHEQYF. The part of the CDR3 DNA that was read is TGCAGTGCTGCAAAGGCCCACGAG. The J gene is TRBJ2-7, the V gene TRBV20-1; D uncertain. The CDR3 end falls 3 residues outside the read, so it is completed with the germline J gene. Per the germline V gene, CDR1 is DFQATT and CDR2 is SNEGSKA (reference sequence). This CDR3 contains 11 residues. V was shortened by 5 bases and J by 5 bases, with 10 bases between the two germline ends.

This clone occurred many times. The part of the CDR3 DNA that was read is TGCGCCAGCAGCCAAGCCCCCGGGGGAGCTGGAAACACC. It translates to CASSQAPGGAGNT. The whole CDR3 sequence reads CASSQAPGGAGNTIYF. The chain carries TRBV4-1 and TRBJ1-3; D possibly corresponds to TRBD1 (5 bases). The read falls 3 residues short of the CDR3 end, and the missing part is taken from the germline J gene. In germline, CDR1 is MGHRA, CDR2 YSYEKL. Trimming took 1 base from V and 2 from J, leaving 12 bases between them. This CDR3 has 16 residues.

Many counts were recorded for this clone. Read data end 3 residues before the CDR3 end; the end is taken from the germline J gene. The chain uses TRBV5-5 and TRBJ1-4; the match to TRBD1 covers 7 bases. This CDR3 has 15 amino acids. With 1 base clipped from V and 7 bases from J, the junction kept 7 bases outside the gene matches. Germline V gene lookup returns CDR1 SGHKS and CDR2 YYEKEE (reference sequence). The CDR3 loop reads CASSLQRGLREKLFF. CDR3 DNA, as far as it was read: TGTGCCAGCAGCTTGCAAAGGGGGCTCCGTGAAAAA. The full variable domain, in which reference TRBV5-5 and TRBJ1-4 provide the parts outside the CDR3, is DAGVTQSPTHLIKTRGQQVTLRCSPISGHKSVSWYQQVLGQGPQFIFQYYEKEERGRGNFPDRFSARQFPNYSSELNVNALLLGDSALYLCASSLQRGLREKLFFGSGTQLSVL.

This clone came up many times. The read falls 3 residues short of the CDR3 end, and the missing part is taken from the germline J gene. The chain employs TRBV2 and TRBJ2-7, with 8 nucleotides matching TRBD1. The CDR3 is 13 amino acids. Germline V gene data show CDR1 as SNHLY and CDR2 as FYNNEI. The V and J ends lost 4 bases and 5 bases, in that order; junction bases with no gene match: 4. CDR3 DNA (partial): TGTGCCAGCAGTGGACAGGGGCCCCACGAG. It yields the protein CASSGQGPHE. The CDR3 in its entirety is CASSGQGPHEQYF.

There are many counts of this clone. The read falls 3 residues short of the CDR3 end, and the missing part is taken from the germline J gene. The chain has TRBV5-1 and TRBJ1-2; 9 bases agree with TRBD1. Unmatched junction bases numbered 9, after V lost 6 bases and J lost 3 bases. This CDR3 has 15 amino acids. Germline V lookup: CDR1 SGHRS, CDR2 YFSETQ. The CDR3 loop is CASNPTGGRDYGYTF. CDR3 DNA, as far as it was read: TGCGCCAGCAACCCTACAGGGGGCAGGGACTATGGC.

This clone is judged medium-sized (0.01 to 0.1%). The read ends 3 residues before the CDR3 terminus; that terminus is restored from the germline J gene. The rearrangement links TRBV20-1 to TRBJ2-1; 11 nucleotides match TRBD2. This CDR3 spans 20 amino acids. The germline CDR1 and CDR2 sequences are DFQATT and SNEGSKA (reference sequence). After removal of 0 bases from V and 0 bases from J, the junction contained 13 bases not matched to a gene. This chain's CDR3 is CSARDPLGLAGGGSYNEQFF. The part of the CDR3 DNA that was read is TGCAGTGCTAGAGATCCGTTGGGGCTAGCGGGAGGAGGCTCCTACAATGAG.

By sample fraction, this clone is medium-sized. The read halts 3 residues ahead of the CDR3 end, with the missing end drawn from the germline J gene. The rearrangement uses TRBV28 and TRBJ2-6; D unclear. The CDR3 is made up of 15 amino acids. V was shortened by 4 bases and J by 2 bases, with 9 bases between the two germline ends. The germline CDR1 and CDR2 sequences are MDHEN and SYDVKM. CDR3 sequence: CASSSAVPGANVLTF. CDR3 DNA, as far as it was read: TGTGCCAGCAGTTCCGCAGTTCCTGGGGCCAACGTC.

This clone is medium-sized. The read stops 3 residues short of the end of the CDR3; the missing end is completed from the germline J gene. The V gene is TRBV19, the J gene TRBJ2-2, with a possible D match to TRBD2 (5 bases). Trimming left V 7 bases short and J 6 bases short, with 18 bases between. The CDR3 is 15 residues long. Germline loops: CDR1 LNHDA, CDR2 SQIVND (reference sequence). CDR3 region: CASTALGRGAGELFF. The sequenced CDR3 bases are TGTGCCAGTACCGCCCTGGGCCGGGGAGCCGGGGAG.

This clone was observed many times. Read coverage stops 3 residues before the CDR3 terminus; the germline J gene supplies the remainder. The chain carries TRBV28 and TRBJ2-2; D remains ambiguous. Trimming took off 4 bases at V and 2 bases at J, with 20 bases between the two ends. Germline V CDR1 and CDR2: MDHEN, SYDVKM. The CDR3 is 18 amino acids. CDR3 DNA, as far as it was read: TGTGCCAGCAGTTCTCATTCAGTTAGGTCAGGCAACACCGGGGAG. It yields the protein CASSSHSVRSGNTGE. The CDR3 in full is CASSSHSVRSGNTGELFF.

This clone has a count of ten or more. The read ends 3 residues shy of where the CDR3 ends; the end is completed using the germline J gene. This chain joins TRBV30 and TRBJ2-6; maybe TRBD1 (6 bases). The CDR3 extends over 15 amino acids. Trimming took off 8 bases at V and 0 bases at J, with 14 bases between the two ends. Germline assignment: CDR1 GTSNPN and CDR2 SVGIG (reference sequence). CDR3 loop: CALGGLVSGANVLTF. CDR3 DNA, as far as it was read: TGTGCCCTAGGGGGTCTTGTCTCTGGGGCCAACGTC.

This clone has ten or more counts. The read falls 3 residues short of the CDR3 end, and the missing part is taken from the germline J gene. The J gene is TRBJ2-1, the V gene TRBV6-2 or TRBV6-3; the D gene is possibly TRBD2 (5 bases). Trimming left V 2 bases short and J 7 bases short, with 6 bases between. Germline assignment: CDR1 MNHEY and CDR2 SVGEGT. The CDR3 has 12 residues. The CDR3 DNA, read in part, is TGTGCCAGCAGTTACGTAGCGAATGAG. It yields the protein CASSYVANE. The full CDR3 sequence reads CASSYVANEQFF.

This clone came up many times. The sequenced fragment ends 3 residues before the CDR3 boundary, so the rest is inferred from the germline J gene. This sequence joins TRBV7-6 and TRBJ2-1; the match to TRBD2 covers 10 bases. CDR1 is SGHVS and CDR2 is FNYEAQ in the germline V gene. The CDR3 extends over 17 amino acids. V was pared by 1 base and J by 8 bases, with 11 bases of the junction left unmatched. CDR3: CASSLGPSGGDRDEQFF. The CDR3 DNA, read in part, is TGTGCCAGCAGCTTAGGGCCTAGCGGGGGTGATCGGGATGAG.

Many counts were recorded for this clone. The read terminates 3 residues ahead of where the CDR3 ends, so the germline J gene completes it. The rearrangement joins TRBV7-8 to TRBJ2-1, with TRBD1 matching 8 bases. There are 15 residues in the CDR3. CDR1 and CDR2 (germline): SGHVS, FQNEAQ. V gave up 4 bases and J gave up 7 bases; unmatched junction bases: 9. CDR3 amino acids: CASSYRQGWLNEQFF. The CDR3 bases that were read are TGTGCCAGCAGCTACAGACAGGGGTGGTTGAATGAG.

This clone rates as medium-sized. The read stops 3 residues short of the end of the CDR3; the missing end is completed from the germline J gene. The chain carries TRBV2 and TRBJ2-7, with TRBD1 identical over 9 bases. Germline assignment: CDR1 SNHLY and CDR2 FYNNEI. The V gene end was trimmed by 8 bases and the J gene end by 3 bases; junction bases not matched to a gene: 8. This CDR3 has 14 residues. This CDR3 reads CASLFLDRGYEQYF. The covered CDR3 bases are TGTGCCAGCCTTTTCTTGGACAGGGGCTACGAG.